Listed below are T cell receptor beta chains from one sample, sequenced in a study of Ad26.COV2.S vaccination and SARS-CoV-2 variants. The protocol was immunoSEQ multiplex PCR, while the TCRdb copy is restricted to in-frame clones and leaves out a portion. The sample comprises some 400,000 clones, approximately 89% of which are singletons, and 1.5% to 2% rests with the top ten. This sample comprised peripheral blood, obtained in a trial of Ad26.COV2.S vaccine versus placebo. The receptors stem from a person aged 18-65 years who received the Ad26.COV2.S COVID-19 vaccine or a placebo. CDR3s include the opening cysteine and the closing phenylalanine or tryptophan. The D gene is left open where the match is weak. Size values are once, few and many counts, or a class for expanded clones, and some rows have none.

clone_size j_call v_call d_call cdr3_nt cdr3_aa
NA TRBJ2-1 TRBV7-9 TRBD2 TGTGCCAGCACCCCTAGGGGACTAGCGGTCTACAATGAGCAGTTCTTC CASTPRGLAVYNEQFF
NA TRBJ2-3 TRBV6-4 TRBD2 TGTGCCAGCAGCGGGACTAGCGGGACAGATACGCAGTATTTT CASSGTSGTDTQYF
NA TRBJ1-2 TRBV29-1 TRBD1 TGCAGCGTTGAACCCGGCAGGGGGAACTATGGCTACACCTTC CSVEPGRGNYGYTF
NA TRBJ2-1 TRBV11-2 TRBD2 TGTGCCAGCAGCCTCGGACTAGCGGGATACAATGAGCAGTTCTTC CASSLGLAGYNEQFF
NA TRBJ2-3 TRBV28 NA TGTGCCAGCAGTTTACCCGGCGGAGTGGATACGCAGTATTTT CASSLPGGVDTQYF
NA TRBJ2-7 TRBV2 TRBD1 TGTGCCAGCCGTACAGTCCGGGACAGCTACGAGCAGTACTTC CASRTVRDSYEQYF
NA TRBJ2-3 TRBV10-3 TRBD2 TGTGCCATCAGTGAGTCAGCGGGACTAGGGGGGACAGATACGCAGTATTTT CAISESAGLGGTDTQYF
few TRBJ2-7 TRBV5-8 NA TGTGCCAGCAGCTTGGCCCCTGATTGGACTTCCTACGAGCAGTACTTC CASSLAPDWTSYEQYF
NA TRBJ2-7 TRBV11-2 TRBD2 TGTGCCAGCAGCCCTTGGGGGGGCTACGAGCAGTACTTC CASSPWGGYEQYF
NA TRBJ1-1 TRBV7-8 TRBD1 TGTGCCAGCAGCCGGGACAGGAATGCTGAAGCTTTCTTT CASSRDRNAEAFF
few TRBJ1-4 TRBV30 NA TGTGCCTGGAGTGTACAAGGGGAGCTTAGTGAAAAACTGTTTTTT CAWSVQGELSEKLFF
NA TRBJ2-5 TRBV6-5 TRBD2 TGTGCCAGCAGTTACTCAGTAGCGGGAGCGCAGACCCAGTACTTC CASSYSVAGAQTQYF
NA TRBJ1-1 TRBV5-1 NA TGCGCCAGCAGCTTGGGGTGGATGAACACTGAAGCTTTCTTT CASSLGWMNTEAFF
NA TRBJ2-3 TRBV5-1 NA TGCGCCAGCAGCTTGGAAGGGAGTCGCGCAGATACGCAGTATTTT CASSLEGSRADTQYF
NA TRBJ2-3 TRBV28 TRBD2 TGTGCCAGCAGTTTATGGACTAGCGGGGAATCAGATACGCAGTATTTT CASSLWTSGESDTQYF
NA TRBJ2-7 TRBV5-6 TRBD1 TGTGCCAGCAGCTTGGTCCCAGGGGGCGGCGAGCAGTACTTC CASSLVPGGGEQYF
NA TRBJ2-5 TRBV6-2/TRBV6-3 TRBD2 TGTGCCAGCAGTCTCGGACTAGCGGGAGAAACCCAGTACTTC CASSLGLAGETQYF
NA TRBJ2-6 TRBV19 NA TGTGCCAGTAGTATAGTAGATACTGGGGCCAACGTCCTGACTTTC CASSIVDTGANVLTF
NA TRBJ2-7 TRBV10-1 TRBD1 TGCGCCAGCAGTAGGGACAGGGCCTACGAGCAGTACTTC CASSRDRAYEQYF
NA TRBJ2-7 TRBV27 TRBD1 TGTGCCAGCAGGGACAGGACCTACGAGCAGTACTTC CASRDRTYEQYF
once TRBJ2-5 TRBV3-1/TRBV3-2 TRBD2 TGTGCCAGCAGCCAGGCTAGCGGGAGTGGGGAGACCCAGTACTTC CASSQASGSGETQYF
NA TRBJ1-4 TRBV4-2 NA TGTGCCAGCAGCCAACCGACACAGGGACCTAATGAAAAACTGTTTTTT CASSQPTQGPNEKLFF
NA TRBJ1-1 TRBV25-1 TRBD1 TGTGCCAGCAGAGACAGGGGTGAAGCTTTCTTT CASRDRGEAFF
few TRBJ1-3 TRBV5-4 TRBD1 TGTGCCAGCAGCGTGGACAGGGTCCCTGGAAACACCATATATTTT CASSVDRVPGNTIYF
NA TRBJ1-6 TRBV6-6 TRBD1 TGTGCCAGCAGTGCACCGGGACAGGGGTCGCCACCCCTCCACTTT CASSAPGQGSPPLHF
NA TRBJ2-7 TRBV27 NA TGTGCCAGCAGACCCTGGGGTGGGACACTCGGCGAGCAGTACTTC CASRPWGGTLGEQYF
NA TRBJ2-5 TRBV5-4 NA TGTGCCAGCAGCCGCCCTCCCCCGTACCAAGAGACCCAGTACTTC CASSRPPPYQETQYF
NA TRBJ2-7 TRBV4-1 TRBD1 TGCGCCAGCAGCCACCGCTGGACAGGGGGCCGAAGCTCCTACGAGCAGTACTTC CASSHRWTGGRSSYEQYF
NA TRBJ1-1 TRBV12-3/TRBV12-4 NA TGTGCCAGCAGTTGGACCGGGGGCACTGAAGCTTTCTTT CASSWTGGTEAFF
NA TRBJ2-1 TRBV19 NA TGTGCCAGTAGTACCTATCATAATCCCCACAATGAGCAGTTCTTC CASSTYHNPHNEQFF
once TRBJ2-1 TRBV7-9 NA TGTGCCAGCAGCTTAAGATCGGACAGAACATACAATGAGCAGTTCTTC CASSLRSDRTYNEQFF
few TRBJ1-1 TRBV3-1/TRBV3-2 NA TGTGCCAGCAGCCAGAATACAGGGAACACTGAAGCTTTCTTT CASSQNTGNTEAFF
NA TRBJ2-7 TRBV28 NA TGTGCCAGCACCTCGCCCTCCGAGGGAAACTACGAGCAGTACTTC CASTSPSEGNYEQYF
NA TRBJ1-4 TRBV9 NA TGTGCCAGCAGCGTAGAGGGCAGGGAAGGTGAAAAACTGTTTTTT CASSVEGREGEKLFF
NA TRBJ2-7 TRBV10-3 TRBD2 TGTGCCGTCAGGACTAGCGGGATCTACGAGCAGTACTTC CAVRTSGIYEQYF
NA TRBJ2-7 TRBV19 NA TGTGCCAGTAGTCTCTCCGGCAGGGCCCACAGCCTCTACGAGCAGTACTTC CASSLSGRAHSLYEQYF
NA TRBJ1-6 TRBV11-3 NA TGTGCCAGCAGCTTAGAACTGACGGCTGACGGGAGAAATTCACCCCTCCACTTT CASSLELTADGRNSPLHF
NA TRBJ2-4 TRBV10-2 NA TGCGCCAGCAGTGAGTCTGCAACGCCGGCAAACATTCAGTACTTC CASSESATPANIQYF
NA TRBJ2-3 TRBV6-5 TRBD2 TGTGCCAGCAGTCGGGCGGGAGCTGATACGCAGTATTTT CASSRAGADTQYF
NA TRBJ2-7 TRBV7-2 NA TGTGCCAGCAGCTTAAGTGCGGGAAGTTCCCAGTACTTC CASSLSAGSSQYF
NA TRBJ2-7 TRBV20-1 TRBD2 TGCAGTGCGGAAACTAGCGATAGGTACTTC CSAETSDRYF
NA TRBJ2-2 TRBV6-6 NA TGTGCCAGCAGCTTCCTACCGCCACTTGGGACCGGGGAGCTGTTTTTT CASSFLPPLGTGELFF